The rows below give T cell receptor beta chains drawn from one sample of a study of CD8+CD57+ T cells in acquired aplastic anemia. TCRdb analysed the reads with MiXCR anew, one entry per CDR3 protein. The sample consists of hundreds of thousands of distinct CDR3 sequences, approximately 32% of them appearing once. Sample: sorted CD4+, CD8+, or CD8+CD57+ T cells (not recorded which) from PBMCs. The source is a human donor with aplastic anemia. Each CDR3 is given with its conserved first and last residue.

CDR3 protein: CASSHRGGTGWIQPQHF; V gene: TRBV4-3; J gene: TRBJ1-5
CDR3 protein: CASSPPMAPSREQYF; V gene: TRBV2; J gene: TRBJ2-7
CDR3 protein: CASSEVRGSNQPQHF; V gene: TRBV6-1; J gene: TRBJ1-5
CDR3 protein: CASSPRPVYEQYF; V gene: TRBV14; J gene: TRBJ2-7
CDR3 protein: CASSAVSGPTTEAFF; V gene: TRBV9; J gene: TRBJ1-1
CDR3 protein: CASSLGGGQFF; V gene: TRBV12-3/TRBV12-4; J gene: TRBJ2-1
CDR3 protein: CASSDRDPYEQYF; V gene: TRBV10-2; J gene: TRBJ2-7
CDR3 protein: CASSFRLEKFF; V gene: TRBV7-2; J gene: TRBJ2-1
CDR3 protein: CSASNLAGGEQYF; V gene: TRBV20-1; J gene: TRBJ2-7
CDR3 protein: CASSLAPAHFGYTF; V gene: TRBV7-9; J gene: TRBJ1-2
CDR3 protein: CASSERDSYEQYF; V gene: TRBV7-9; J gene: TRBJ2-7
CDR3 protein: CASSVISNQPQHF; V gene: TRBV12-3/TRBV12-4; J gene: TRBJ1-5
CDR3 protein: CSAIPTGYNAYTF; V gene: TRBV20-1; J gene: TRBJ1-2
CDR3 protein: CASSLPRDSQAEQYF; V gene: TRBV7-2; J gene: TRBJ2-7
CDR3 protein: CATSDRGTGSNYEQYF; V gene: TRBV24-1; J gene: TRBJ2-7
CDR3 protein: CASSQDATATYEQYF; V gene: TRBV4-2; J gene: TRBJ2-7
CDR3 protein: CSARPRTNQETQYF; V gene: TRBV20-1; J gene: TRBJ2-5
CDR3 protein: CATSRRGLEFPDEQFF; V gene: TRBV15; J gene: TRBJ2-1
CDR3 protein: CASGKAYEQYF; V gene: TRBV2; J gene: TRBJ2-7
CDR3 protein: CSARGDGREEQYF; V gene: TRBV20-1; J gene: TRBJ2-7
CDR3 protein: CASSGGLASSTDTQYF; V gene: TRBV10-2; J gene: TRBJ2-3
CDR3 protein: CASSIDRDNEQFF; V gene: TRBV5-1; J gene: TRBJ2-1